This T cell receptor beta chain was captured by sequencing in a study of Graves' ophthalmopathy and Graves' hyperthyroidism. Amplified material comprised TCR beta CDR3 regions derived from RNA transcripts. The authors performed first-round RT-PCR with HTBI primers and then a second-round multiplex PCR. One entry per CDR3 protein, called by TCRdb with MiXCR from the multiplex PCR reads. The sample shows about 740,000 distinct CDR3 sequences, roughly 41% of them seen only once. Pregnancy or lactation, uncontrolled infections and other autoimmune diseases were grounds for excluding patients. Trimming removed 7 bases at V and 5 bases at J, with 14 bases between. The CDR3 is 13 amino acids. Per the germline V gene, CDR1 is SGHTA and CDR2 is FQGNSA.

The chain combines TRBV7-2 with TRBJ1-1; D is unclear. What was sequenced was peripheral blood. The TCR comes from an adult man with Graves' ophthalmopathy. The CDR3: CASIFGELTEAFF. The CDR3 DNA reads as TGTGCCAGCATCTTCGGGGAATTGACTGAAGCTTTCTTT.